The rows below give T cell receptor beta chains drawn from one sample of a study of blood T cell repertoires in COVID-19. Sequencing used immunoSEQ multiplex PCR; TCRdb keeps in-frame clones, though not all of them. The sample carries roughly 230,000 clones, approximately 81% recorded once. The sample taken for sequencing was peripheral blood. These receptors all stem from a woman older than 75 with acute or convalescent COVID-19. Each CDR3 is given with its conserved first and last residue. Size tells how often a clone was seen (once, few, many) or the class of an expanded clone, and some rows leave it out.

>-|TRBV6-2/TRBV6-3|14|TRBJ1-5
CASSYSPGNQPQHF
>-|TRBV19|13|TRBJ1-2
CASRGQGGYGYTF
>-|TRBV25-1|12|TRBJ1-2
CASSETRRGYTF
>-|TRBV7-8|18|TRBJ1-6
CASSLGAKGPSYNSPLHF
>-|TRBV5-6|16|TRBJ2-1
CASSLWRRYSYNEQFF
>-|TRBV5-4|16|TRBJ2-7
CASSQGTSGSYYEQYF
>-|TRBV6-5|11|TRBJ1-2
CASTQSDGYTF
>-|TRBV5-1|13|TRBJ1-2
CASSLSGNRGYTF
>-|TRBV27|14|TRBJ1-2
CASRRDSLPYGYTF
>-|TRBV7-9|12|TRBJ1-2
CASSFRTYGYTF
>-|TRBV12-3/TRBV12-4|13|TRBJ1-2
CASSTDSSYGYTF
>-|TRBV5-6|16|TRBJ1-4
CASSLGTGAFNEKLFF
>-|TRBV6-5|15|TRBJ2-6
CASRSQATGANVLTF
>-|TRBV28|15|TRBJ1-5
CASSSTGGSNQPQHF
>-|TRBV7-8|17|TRBJ2-6
CASSLRDYPSGANVLTF
>-|TRBV27|12|TRBJ1-1
CASSRTGSQAFF
>-|TRBV15|15|TRBJ2-1
CATSRDPLPDNEQFF
>-|TRBV9|13|TRBJ1-6
CASSQGDNSPLHF
>-|TRBV2|14|TRBJ2-7
CASSVDRGRNEQYF
>-|TRBV7-6|16|TRBJ1-6
CASSLEGARYVSPLHF
>-|TRBV5-4|14|TRBJ1-2
CASRTGQGNYGYTF
>-|TRBV12-3/TRBV12-4|13|TRBJ1-2
CASSRLLGYGYTF
>once|TRBV5-4|15|TRBJ1-1
CASSLDGGGGTEAFF
>-|TRBV5-1|14|TRBJ1-1
CASSFGQENTEAFF
>-|TRBV4-1|15|TRBJ2-7
CASSQGSGIAIEQYF
>-|TRBV24-1|14|TRBJ1-2
CATSEGQGRYGYTF
>-|TRBV7-8|16|TRBJ2-3
CASSLAARTPTDTQYF
>-|TRBV3-1/TRBV3-2|15|TRBJ2-7
CASSQDASGAYEQYF
>few|TRBV2|15|TRBJ2-7
CASSEALAGTYEQYF
>-|TRBV6-5|15|TRBJ2-1
CASLDGSGGYNEQFF
>-|TRBV5-1|13|TRBJ1-2
CASSSPGDYGYTF
>once|TRBV10-2|13|TRBJ2-7
CASTPTSSYEQYF
>-|TRBV5-1|17|TRBJ2-3
CASSLDGQAYRTDTQYF
>-|TRBV7-8|15|TRBJ1-2
CASSLDRGHNYGYTF